This T cell receptor (beta chain) comes out of a study of blood T cells in healthy people across ages. Overall study context: About one barcoded beta molecule per two T cells was the capture yield of template switching.

This CDR3 spans 15 amino acids. Germline V CDR1 and CDR2: SGHVS, FQNEAQ. After removal of 5 bases from V and 5 bases from J, the junction contained 8 bases not matched to a gene. This clonotype was observed a few times. Its antigen is still unknown. Combining a sample-barcoded 5' primer with a J-beta primer mix, a second PCR ran for roughly 6 to 12 cycles. CDR3-containing paired-end reads numbering at least 2.5 million came from each sample. MiXCR, run by TCRdb on the 5' RACE reads, gives a single entry per CDR3 protein. The sample holds 550,000 to 600,000 distinct CDR3 sequences, 25% to 30% seen once. Study-wide results and caveats: Those diversity estimates obtained from one million T cells were thought to be underestimates.

The TCR originated in an older woman in good health. The sequenced material came from blood. This sequence joins TRBV7-8 and TRBJ2-5; 10 nucleotides agree with TRBD1. The CDR3 loop is CASSRPTGGAETQYF. CDR3 nucleotide sequence: TGTGCCAGCAGCCGCCCGACAGGGGGCGCGGAGACCCAGTACTTC.